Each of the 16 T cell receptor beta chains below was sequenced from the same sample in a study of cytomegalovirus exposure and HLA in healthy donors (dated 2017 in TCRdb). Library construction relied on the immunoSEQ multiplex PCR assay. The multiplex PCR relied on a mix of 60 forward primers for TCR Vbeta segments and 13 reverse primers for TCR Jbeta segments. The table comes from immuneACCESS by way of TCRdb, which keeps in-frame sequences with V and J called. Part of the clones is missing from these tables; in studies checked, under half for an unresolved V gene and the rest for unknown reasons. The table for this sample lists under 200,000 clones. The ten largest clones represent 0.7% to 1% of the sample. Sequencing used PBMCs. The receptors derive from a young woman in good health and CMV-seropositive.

CDR3 coding DNA: TGTGCCAGCAGTTATCGACAGGTGATCATGAACACTGAAGCTTTCTTT. Residues: CASSYRQVIMNTEAFF. The chain links TRBV6-5 to TRBJ1-1, with D possibly matching TRBD1 (6 bases). The V gene lost 3 bases and the J gene lost 0 bases, with 14 bases spanning the gap. CDR3 length equals 16 residues. Germline CDR1 reads MNHEY; CDR2 reads SVGAGI.

The CDR3 nucleotides are TGCGCCAGCAGCCCTGATTACCAGGGGGCCGGTGAAAAACTGTTTTTT. Its translation is CASSPDYQGAGEKLFF. V and J are TRBV5-1 and TRBJ1-4, with TRBD1 identical over 8 bases. After removal of 4 bases from V and 7 bases from J, the junction contained 12 bases not matched to a gene. The CDR3 covers 16 residues. The germline V gene encodes CDR1 SGHRS and CDR2 YFSETQ.

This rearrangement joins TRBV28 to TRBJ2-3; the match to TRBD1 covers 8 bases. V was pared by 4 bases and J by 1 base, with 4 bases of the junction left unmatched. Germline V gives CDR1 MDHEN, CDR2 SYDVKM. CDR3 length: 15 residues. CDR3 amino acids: CASSSPGQGTDTQYF. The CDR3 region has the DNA TGTGCCAGCAGTTCGCCGGGACAGGGCACAGATACGCAGTATTTT.

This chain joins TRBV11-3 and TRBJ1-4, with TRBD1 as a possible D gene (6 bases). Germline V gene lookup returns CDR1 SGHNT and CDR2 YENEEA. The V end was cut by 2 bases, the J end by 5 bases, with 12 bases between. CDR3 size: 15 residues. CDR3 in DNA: TGTGCCAGCAGCTTACAGGGGATTAACAATGAAAAACTGTTTTTT. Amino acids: CASSLQGINNEKLFF. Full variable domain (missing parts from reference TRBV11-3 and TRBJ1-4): EAGVVQSPRYKIIEKKQPVAFWCNPISGHNTLYWYLQNLGQGPELLIRYENEEAVDDSQLPKDRFSAERLKGVDSTLKIQPAELGDSAVYLCASSLQGINNEKLFFGSGTQLSVL.

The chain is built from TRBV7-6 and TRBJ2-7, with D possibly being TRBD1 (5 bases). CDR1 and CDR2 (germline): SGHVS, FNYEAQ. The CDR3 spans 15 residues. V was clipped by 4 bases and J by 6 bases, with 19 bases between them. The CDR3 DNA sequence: TGTGCCAGCAGCTCAAGTCCAGCAGGGTTCTTCGAGCAGTACTTC. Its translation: CASSSSPAGFFEQYF.

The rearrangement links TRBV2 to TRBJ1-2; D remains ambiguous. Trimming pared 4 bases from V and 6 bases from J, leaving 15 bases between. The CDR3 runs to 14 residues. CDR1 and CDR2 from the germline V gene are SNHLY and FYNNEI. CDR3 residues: CASSGHPFWNGYTF. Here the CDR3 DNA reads TGTGCCAGCAGTGGACACCCGTTTTGGAATGGCTACACCTTC.

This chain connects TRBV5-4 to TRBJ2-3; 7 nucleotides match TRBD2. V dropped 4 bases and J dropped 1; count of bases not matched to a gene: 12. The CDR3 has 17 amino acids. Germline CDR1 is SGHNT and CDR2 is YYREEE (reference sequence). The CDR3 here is CASSPQIRGDGTDTQYF. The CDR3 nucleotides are TGTGCCAGCAGCCCCCAGATCCGGGGGGACGGCACAGATACGCAGTATTTT.

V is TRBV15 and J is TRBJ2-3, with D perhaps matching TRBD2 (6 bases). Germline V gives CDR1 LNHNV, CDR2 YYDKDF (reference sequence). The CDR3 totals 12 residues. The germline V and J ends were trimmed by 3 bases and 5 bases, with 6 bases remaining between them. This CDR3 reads CATSRGGDTQYF. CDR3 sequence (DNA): TGTGCCACCAGCAGGGGGGGAGATACGCAGTATTTT.

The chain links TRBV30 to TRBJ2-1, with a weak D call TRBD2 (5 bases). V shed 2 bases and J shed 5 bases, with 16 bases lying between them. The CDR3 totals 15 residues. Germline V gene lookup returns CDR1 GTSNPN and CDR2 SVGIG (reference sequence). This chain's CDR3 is CAWSRSPTRHNEQFF. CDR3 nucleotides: TGTGCCTGGAGTCGTTCCCCCACTAGACACAATGAGCAGTTCTTC. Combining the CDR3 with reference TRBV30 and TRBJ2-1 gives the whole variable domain SQTIHQWPATLVQPVGSPLSLECTVEGTSNPNLYWYRQAAGRGLQLLFYSVGIGQISSEVPQNLSASRPQDRQFILSSKKLLLSDSGFYLCAWSRSPTRHNEQFFGPGTRLTVL.

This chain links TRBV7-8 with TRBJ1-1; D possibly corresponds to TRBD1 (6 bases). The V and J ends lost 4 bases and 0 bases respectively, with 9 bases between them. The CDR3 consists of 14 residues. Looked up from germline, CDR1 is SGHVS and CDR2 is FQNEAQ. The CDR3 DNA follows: TGTGCCAGCAGCTCAACAGGGATGAACACTGAAGCTTTCTTT. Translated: CASSSTGMNTEAFF. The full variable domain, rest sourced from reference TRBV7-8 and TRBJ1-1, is GAGVSQSPRYKVAKRGQDVALRCDPISGHVSLFWYQQALGQGPEFLTYFQNEAQLDKSGLPSDRFFAERPEGSVSTLKIQRTQQEDSAVYLCASSSTGMNTEAFFGQGTRLTVV.

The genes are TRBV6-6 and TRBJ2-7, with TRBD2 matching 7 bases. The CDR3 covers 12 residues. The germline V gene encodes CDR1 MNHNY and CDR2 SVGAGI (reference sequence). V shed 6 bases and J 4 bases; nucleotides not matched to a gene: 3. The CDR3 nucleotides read TGTGCCAGCAGGATGGGAGGGTACGAGCAGTACTTC. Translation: CASRMGGYEQYF.

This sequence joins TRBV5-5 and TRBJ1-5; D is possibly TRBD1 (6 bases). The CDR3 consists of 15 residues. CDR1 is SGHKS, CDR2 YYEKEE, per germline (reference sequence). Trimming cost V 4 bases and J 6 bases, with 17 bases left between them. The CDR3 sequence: CASSRSQGQGQPQHF. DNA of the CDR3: TGTGCCAGCAGCCGCTCGCAGGGGCAGGGTCAGCCCCAGCATTTT.

For the CDR3, the DNA is TGTGCCAGCAGTAAAACTAACACCGGGGAGCTGTTTTTT. It specifies CASSKTNTGELFF. The gene calls are TRBV6-4 and TRBJ2-2; the D is unclear. V was cut by 5 bases and J by 2 bases, with 6 bases left in between. Germline V gives CDR1 MRHNA, CDR2 SNTAGT. CDR3 length: 13 amino acids.

In DNA, the CDR3 is TGTGCCAGCAGCTTACCGGGAGGGAGGTATGGCTACACCTTC. This gives the protein CASSLPGGRYGYTF. The chain employs TRBV7-2 and TRBJ1-2, with no clear D. The ends were cut back, 2 bases at V and 5 bases at J, with 12 bases in the middle. The germline V gene encodes CDR1 SGHTA and CDR2 FQGNSA. The CDR3 runs to 14 residues.

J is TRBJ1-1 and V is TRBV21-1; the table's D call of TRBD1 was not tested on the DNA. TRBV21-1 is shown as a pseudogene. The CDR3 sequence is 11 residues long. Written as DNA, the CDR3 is TGTGCCGGGGCCAACAGGGTTCACGCTTTCTTT. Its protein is CAGANRVHAFF.

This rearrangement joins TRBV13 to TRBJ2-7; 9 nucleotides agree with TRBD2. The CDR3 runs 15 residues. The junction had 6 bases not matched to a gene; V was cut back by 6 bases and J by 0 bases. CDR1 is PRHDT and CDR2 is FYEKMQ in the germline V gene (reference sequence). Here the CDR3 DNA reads TGTGCCAGCAGATTAAAGCGGGAGGTCTCCTACGAGCAGTACTTC. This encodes CASRLKREVSYEQYF.